This TCR beta chain was recovered during a study of OX40 agonist ivuxolimab in advanced cancers. About the full investigation: Ivuxolimab was an agonistic, fully human IgG2 monoclonal antibody directed against OX40 (CD134), a costimulatory receptor. Intravenous ivuxolimab was administered to patients every 2 weeks at six dose levels: 0.01, 0.1, 0.3, 1.5, 3 and 10 mg/kg. Among the roughly 50 dose-escalation patients, 19 had hepatocellular carcinoma, roughly 15 melanoma, 9 renal cell carcinoma and 9 head and neck cancer. In the dose-escalation cohort, 82.7% of patients were male, and the mean age was roughly 60 years, with a range of about 23 to 85. Patients were allowed to have had prior anti-PD-1, anti-PD-L1 or anti-CTLA-4 therapy, and around 37% of the dose-escalation patients had previously received checkpoint inhibitors. Partial responses were achieved by three dose-escalation patients, of whom one had hepatocellular carcinoma and two had cutaneous melanoma. The purpose of peripheral TCRbeta sequencing was to test whether ivuxolimab changed TCR sequence diversity and led to clonal T-cell expansion. The paper covers the monotherapy dose-escalation part of the phase I ivuxolimab trial, which included N ≈ 52 patients.

The trial excluded patients who had a history of autoimmune disease or were on systemic immunosuppression. Peripheral blood for TCR sequencing was collected from all dose cohorts at baseline, on cycle 4 day 1, and on cycle 7 day 1. Samples came from an open-label, multicenter, first-in-human phase I dose-escalation trial of ivuxolimab. Adults with locally advanced or metastatic melanoma, renal cell carcinoma, hepatocellular carcinoma or head and neck squamous cell carcinoma were enrolled in the trial. Before TCR sequencing, CD4+ T cells and CD8+ T cells from peripheral blood were sorted into separate populations. Genomic DNA was extracted from sorted cells for sequencing of the TCRbeta CDR3 region. The immunoSEQ Assay was used for sequencing of TCRbeta CDR3 regions. TCRdb limited this immuneACCESS table to in-frame rearrangements with V and J called. A share of clones is missing; checked studies link under half to unresolved V genes, and the rest is unexplained. Here the sample has about 77,000 clones; 65% to 90% occur a single time. The ten most abundant clones make up more than 0.6% of the sample.

At the junction V is shortened by 1 base and J by 6 bases, with 21 bases in between. Reading the germline V gene gives CDR1 SGHTA and CDR2 FQGNSA. Inclusive of the bounding cysteine and phenylalanine, the CDR3 is 17 residues long. Of all the DNA, just the CDR3 is kept, 51 bases in frame from base 1. What the authors observed across the whole study: Antigen specificity was not determined for the clonally expanded peripheral T cells. At doses of 0.1 to 3.0 mg/kg, clonal expansion of both CD4+ and CD8+ T cells in blood was seen between baseline and week 6. After ivuxolimab, more expanded clones were found on average in CD8+ T cells than in CD4+ T cells. Low levels of normalized T-cell clonal expansion were also seen in some patients who did not respond. In the 0.1-3.0 mg/kg groups, partial responders had among the lowest normalized peripheral clonal expansion, particularly in CD8+ T cells.

With regard to this clone: Its cognate antigen has yet to be identified. No base qualities exist here, and no much larger clone lies one base off it.

This receptor was obtained from an adult with an advanced solid tumor such as melanoma, head and neck, liver or kidney cancer. Rearrangement joined TRBV7-2 to TRBJ1-2; TRBD1 could be the D gene, as 6 bases match. Sequencing was performed on CD4+ or CD8+ T cells sorted from blood, taken in a trial of the OX40 agonist ivuxolimab. The nucleotide sequence reads as follows: TGTGCCAGCAGCTTAGACTTTTTGGGTCAGGGGAAACATGGCTACACCTTC. This codes for CASSLDFLGQGKHGYTF.